Given below is one T cell receptor beta chain in context. Its target is not known. The length of the CDR3 is 16 residues. Germline V CDR1 and CDR2: MGHRA, YSYEKL. Trimming took 1 base from V and 8 from J, leaving 20 bases between them. This record comes from a study of Ad26.COV2.S vaccination and SARS-CoV-2 variants. Study context: Donor was one of the participants in the Ad26.COV2.S arm of the COV1001 trial. Findings and caveats of the study: From the TCR breadth and depth analyses, total T cell responses may have been underestimated.

Treatment defined: 15 to 20 received Ad26.COV2.S at low or high dose, single or two shots; 5 received placebo; per-sample allocation not given. Collection of the samples took place on day 63 after the first injection of vaccine or placebo. Produced via immunoSEQ multiplex PCR; TCRdb's table is partial and in-frame only. Found here are roughly 250,000 clones, 87% of them singletons; the top ten hold 2.5% to 3.5%. V gene TRBV4-1 combines with J gene TRBJ1-2; D uncertain. The receptor's source is a person aged 18-60 years who received the Ad26.COV2.S COVID-19 vaccine or a placebo. Sequencing was performed on peripheral blood, taken in a trial of Ad26.COV2.S vaccine versus placebo. CDR3 loop: CASSQGTGSLWSGYTF. The CDR3 DNA follows: TGCGCCAGCAGCCAAGGGACCGGGTCTCTCTGGAGCGGCTACACCTTC.